This T cell receptor (beta chain) was retrieved from a study of T cell repertoires in cytomegalovirus infection. As for the study in general: An indication of both CMV infection and matching HLA type came from public TCR beta signatures.

Germline V lookup: CDR1 SNHLY, CDR2 FYNNEI. The CDR3 totals 18 residues. The trim removed 2 bases at V and 0 bases at J, leaving 5 bases unmatched. TCRdb passed the reads through MiXCR, listing each CDR3 protein once. The data hold more than 250,000 distinct CDR3 sequences, with roughly 25% observed a single time. General study findings and limits: The study identified carriers of CMV plus the relevant HLA from cumulative public TCR beta family frequency. CMV-specific TCR beta clonotypes restricted by HLA-C dominated the ex vivo response.

For this clonotype: Its matching antigen is unknown.

The source material was cultured PBMCs, sampled from culture after CMV antigen stimulation. The TCR sequence derives from a human donor in good health (CMV status not recorded). Some clones in this sample may be carry-over from other donors' samples. V gene TRBV2 combines with J gene TRBJ2-1, with 12 bases identical to TRBD2. CDR3 loop: CASSETLAGGSSYNEQFF. CDR3 sequence (DNA): TGTGCCAGCAGTGAAACTCTAGCGGGAGGGAGCTCCTACAATGAGCAGTTCTTC.